The TCR beta chain under discussion was sequenced for a study of CD8 T cells in Susac syndrome. About 0.5 to 1 ug RNA was reverse transcribed with random hexamers. TCRdb analysed the immunoSEQ multiplex PCR reads with MiXCR anew, one entry per CDR3 protein. The sample shows under 200,000 distinct CDR3 sequences, about 91% of them seen only once. The CDR3 is 19 amino acids. V was shortened by 1 base and J by 0 bases, with 16 bases between the two germline ends. The germline V gene encodes CDR1 SEHNR and CDR2 FQNEAQ (reference sequence). This clonotype was obtained from a human donor with Susac syndrome. V is TRBV7-9 and J is TRBJ1-6; D is unresolved. The sample consisted of CD4+ T cells from PBMCs. The CDR3: CASSLESGGRSSYNSPLHF. The CDR3 nucleotides are TGTGCCAGCAGCTTAGAGTCGGGAGGCAGGAGCTCCTATAATTCACCCCTCCACTTT.